This T cell receptor beta chain was sequenced during a study of shared clonotypes between healthy human individuals. In the study overall: Per donor, three plates held CD4 naive cells, three held CD4 memory, two held CD8 naive and one held CD8 memory.

Sequencing was performed with immunoSEQ multiplex PCR; in TCRdb, only in-frame clones are kept and a portion is missing. The sample lists over a million clones, under 99% seen once, with around 0.47% in the top ten. Study results and limitations: Generation probability values for non-shared clonotypes were lower than those for clonotypes shared by all four donors.

Germline V CDR1 and CDR2: ENHRY, SYGVKD. The junction had 3 bases not matched to a gene; V was cut back by 2 bases and J by 2 bases. The CDR3 loop spans 14 amino acids. Concerning this clone: The antigen is unknown.

Both subsets, CD45RA+ naive and CD45RA-negative memory, were split from the CD4+ cells. The chain carries TRBV10-3 and TRBJ2-7; 7 positions agree with TRBD2. The material sequenced was naive CD4+ T cells sorted from blood. Subset denoted: CD45RA+ positively selected. The receptor's source is a man aged 25-45 years in good health. The CDR3 coding sequence is TGTGCCATCAGTGAGAGGCGGGAGACCTACGAGCAGTACTTC. Its translation: CAISERRETYEQYF.